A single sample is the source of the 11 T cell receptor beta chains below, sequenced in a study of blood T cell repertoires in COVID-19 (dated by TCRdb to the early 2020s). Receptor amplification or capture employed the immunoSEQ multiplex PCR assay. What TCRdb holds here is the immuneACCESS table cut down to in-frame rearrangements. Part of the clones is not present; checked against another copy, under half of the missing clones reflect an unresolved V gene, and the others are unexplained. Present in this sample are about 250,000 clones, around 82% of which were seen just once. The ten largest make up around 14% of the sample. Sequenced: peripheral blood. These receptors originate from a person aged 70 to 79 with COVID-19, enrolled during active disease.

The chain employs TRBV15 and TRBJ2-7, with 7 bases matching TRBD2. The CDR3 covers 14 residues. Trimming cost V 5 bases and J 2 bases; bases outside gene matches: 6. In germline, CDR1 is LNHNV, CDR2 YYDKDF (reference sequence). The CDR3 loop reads CATSDRDYTYEQYF. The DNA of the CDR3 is TGTGCCACCAGCGACCGGGACTACACCTACGAGCAGTACTTC.

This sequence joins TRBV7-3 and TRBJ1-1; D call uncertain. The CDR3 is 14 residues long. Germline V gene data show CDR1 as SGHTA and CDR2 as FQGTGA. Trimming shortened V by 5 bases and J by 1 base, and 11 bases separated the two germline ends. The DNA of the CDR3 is TGTGCCAGCAGCAGCGGATCCTCGAACACTGAAGCTTTCTTT. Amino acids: CASSSGSSNTEAFF.

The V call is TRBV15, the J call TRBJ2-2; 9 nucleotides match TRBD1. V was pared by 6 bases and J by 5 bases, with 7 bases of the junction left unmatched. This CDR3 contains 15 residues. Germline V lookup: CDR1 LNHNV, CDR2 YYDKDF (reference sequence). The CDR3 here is CATRPGQGGTGELFF. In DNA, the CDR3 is TGTGCCACCAGACCGGGACAGGGTGGTACCGGGGAGCTGTTTTTT. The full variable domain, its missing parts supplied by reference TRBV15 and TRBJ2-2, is DAMVIQNPRYQVTQFGKPVTLSCSQTLNHNVMYWYQQKSSQAPKLLFHYYDKDFNNEADTPDNFQSRRPNTSFCFLDIRSPGLGDTAMYLCATRPGQGGTGELFFGEGSRLTVL.

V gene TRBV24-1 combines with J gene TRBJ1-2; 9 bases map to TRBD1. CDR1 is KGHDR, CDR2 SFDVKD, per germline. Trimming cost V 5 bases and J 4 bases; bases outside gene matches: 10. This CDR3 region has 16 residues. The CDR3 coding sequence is TGTGCCACCAGTGCAGACACAGGGGGCGCGGGCTATGGCTACACCTTC. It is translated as CATSADTGGAGYGYTF.

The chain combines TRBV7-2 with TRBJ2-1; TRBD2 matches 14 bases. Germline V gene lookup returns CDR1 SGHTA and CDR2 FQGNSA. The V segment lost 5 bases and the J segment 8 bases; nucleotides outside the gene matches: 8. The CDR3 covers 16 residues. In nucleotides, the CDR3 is TGTGCCAGCAGCCCAAGGACTAGCGGGGGGACCTATGAGCAGTTCTTC. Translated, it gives CASSPRTSGGTYEQFF.

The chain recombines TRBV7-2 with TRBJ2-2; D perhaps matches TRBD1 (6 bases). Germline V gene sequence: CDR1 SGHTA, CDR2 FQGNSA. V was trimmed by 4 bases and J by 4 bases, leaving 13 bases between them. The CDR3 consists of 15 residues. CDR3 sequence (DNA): TGTGCCAGCAGCTCACAGGGTACGGTCACCGGGGAGCTGTTTTTT. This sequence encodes CASSSQGTVTGELFF. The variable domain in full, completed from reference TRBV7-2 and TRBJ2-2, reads GAGVSQSPSNKVTEKGKDVELRCDPISGHTALYWYRQSLGQGLEFLIYFQGNSAPDKSGLPSDRFSAERTGGSVSTLTIQRTQQEDSAVYLCASSSQGTVTGELFFGEGSRLTVL.

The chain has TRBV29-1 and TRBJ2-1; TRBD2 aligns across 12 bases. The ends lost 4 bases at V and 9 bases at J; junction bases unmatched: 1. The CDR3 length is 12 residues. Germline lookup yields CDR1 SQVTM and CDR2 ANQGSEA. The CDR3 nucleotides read TGCAGCGTTGGACTAGCGGGAGCTGAGCAGTTCTTC. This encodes CSVGLAGAEQFF.

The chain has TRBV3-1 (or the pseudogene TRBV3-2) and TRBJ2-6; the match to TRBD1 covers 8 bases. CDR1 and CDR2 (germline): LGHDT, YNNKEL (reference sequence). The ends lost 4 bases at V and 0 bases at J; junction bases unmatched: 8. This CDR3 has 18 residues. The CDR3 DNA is TGTGCCAGCAGCCCATCCGGGACAGGATACTCTGGGGCCAACGTCCTGACTTTC. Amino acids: CASSPSGTGYSGANVLTF.

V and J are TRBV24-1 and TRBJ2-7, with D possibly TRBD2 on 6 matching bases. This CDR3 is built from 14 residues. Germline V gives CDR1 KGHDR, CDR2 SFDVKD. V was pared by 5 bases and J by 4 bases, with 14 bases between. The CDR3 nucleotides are TGTGCCACCAGTGCCCGCCTAGCGCCTTACGAGCAGTACTTC. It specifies CATSARLAPYEQYF.

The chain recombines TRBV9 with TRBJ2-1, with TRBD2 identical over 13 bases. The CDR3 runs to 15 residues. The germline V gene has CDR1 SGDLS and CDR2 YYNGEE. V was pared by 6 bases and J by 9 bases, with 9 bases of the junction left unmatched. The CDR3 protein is CASTQLAGGPVEQFF. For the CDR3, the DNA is TGTGCCAGCACCCAACTAGCGGGGGGGCCGGTTGAGCAGTTCTTC.

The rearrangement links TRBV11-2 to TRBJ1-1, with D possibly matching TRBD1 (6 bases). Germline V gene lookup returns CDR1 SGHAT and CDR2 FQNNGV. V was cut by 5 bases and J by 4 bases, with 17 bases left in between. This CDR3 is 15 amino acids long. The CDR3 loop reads CASSPNTGSGTEAFF. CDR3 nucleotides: TGTGCCAGCAGCCCCAACACAGGGAGCGGCACTGAAGCTTTCTTT.